This is a list of T cell receptor beta chains from one sample in a study of a mutant IDH1 vaccine in newly diagnosed glioma. The data were produced by immunoSEQ multiplex PCR, yet TCRdb's version contains in-frame clones alone and is incomplete. The sample consists of about 46,000 clones, roughly 89% of them appearing once. Sequenced here: PBMCs, sampled from a glioma patient treated with radiotherapy, temozolomide or both. All receptors come from a man aged 35-49 years with glioma. The CDR3 runs from the conserved cysteine through the conserved F or W. D genes are given only for firm matches. Clone sizes are given selectively: once, few, many, or a class where the clone is expanded.

j_call	clone_size	v_call	d_call	cdr3_nt	cdr3_aa
TRBJ2-3	NA	TRBV5-1	NA	TGCGCCAGCAGCGGCCGGGACACCCCCCCAGATACGCAGTATTTT	CASSGRDTPPDTQYF
TRBJ2-7	NA	TRBV9	NA	TGTGCCAGCAGCGAAGGGGCAGGCTCCTACGAGCAGTACTTC	CASSEGAGSYEQYF
TRBJ2-3	NA	TRBV6-6	NA	TGTGCCAGCATTTGGCAGGCGGGAGATACGCAGTATTTT	CASIWQAGDTQYF
TRBJ2-1	NA	TRBV6-5	NA	TGTGCCAGCGGCTCCGGAGCAGGGACATACAATGAGCAGTTCTTC	CASGSGAGTYNEQFF
TRBJ2-3	few	TRBV19	TRBD2	TGTGCCAGTAGTATTATAAGAGCGGGAGGGCGGGGAGATACGCAGTATTTT	CASSIIRAGGRGDTQYF
TRBJ1-5	few	TRBV19	NA	TGTGCCAGTAGTATAGAGGTTTATCAGCCCCAGCATTTT	CASSIEVYQPQHF
TRBJ2-2	few	TRBV10-2	TRBD2	TGCGCCAGCAGGGGGGACTATCTCGCCGGGGAGCTGTTTTTT	CASRGDYLAGELFF
TRBJ2-1	NA	TRBV5-4	TRBD2	TGTGCCAGCAGCTCCGGGACTAGCGGTTACAATGAGCAGTTCTTC	CASSSGTSGYNEQFF
TRBJ2-2	NA	TRBV14	NA	TGTGCCAGCAGCCAAACCGAGGGCCCCGGGGAGCTGTTTTTT	CASSQTEGPGELFF
TRBJ1-1	NA	TRBV18	TRBD1	TGTGCCAGCTCAGGGGACAGGGGGAACACTGAAGCTTTCTTT	CASSGDRGNTEAFF
TRBJ1-5	once	TRBV2	NA	TGTGCCACCGGAGGGGATCAGCCCCAGCATTTT	CATGGDQPQHF
TRBJ2-1	NA	TRBV4-2	TRBD2	TGTGCCAGCAGCCAAGATTGGGAGGGATCCTACAATGAGCAGTTCTTC	CASSQDWEGSYNEQFF
TRBJ2-5	NA	TRBV29-1	NA	TGCAGCTTTAGCCTGGGGTACCAAGAGACCCAGTACTTC	CSFSLGYQETQYF
TRBJ1-5	NA	TRBV7-9	TRBD1	TGTGCCAGCAGCGGGACAGGGAATCTAAAGCCCCAGCATTTT	CASSGTGNLKPQHF
TRBJ2-1	NA	TRBV25-1	NA	TGTGCCAGCAGTGAAACATTTGAGCAGTTCTTC	CASSETFEQFF
TRBJ2-5	NA	TRBV9	TRBD2	TGTGCCAGCAGCGTAGCTGTCGCAGGCGGGGGGGCGTACCAAGAGACCCAGTACTTC	CASSVAVAGGGAYQETQYF
TRBJ1-3	NA	TRBV7-6	TRBD1	TGTGCCAGCAGTCGGACAGGGAGCTCTGGAAACACCATATATTTT	CASSRTGSSGNTIYF
TRBJ1-4	once	TRBV4-3	NA	TGCGCCAGCAGCCAGGGAACCGGGGAGGGTGAAAAACTGTTTTTT	CASSQGTGEGEKLFF
TRBJ2-5	once	TRBV7-2	NA	TGTGCCAGCAGCTTTAAGGAGACCCAGTACTTC	CASSFKETQYF
TRBJ2-5	NA	TRBV5-1	TRBD1	TGCGCCAGCAGCCCCGGGACAGGGGGCGCGGGGGGACAAGAGACCCAGTACTTC	CASSPGTGGAGGQETQYF
TRBJ2-1	NA	TRBV7-2	NA	TGTGCCAGCAGCCCTTTTCATACCCCCCCCTACAATGAGCAGTTCTTC	CASSPFHTPPYNEQFF
TRBJ1-1	once	TRBV7-9	NA	TGTGCCAGCAGCCCCTATCTTGAGAACACTGAAGCTTTCTTT	CASSPYLENTEAFF
TRBJ2-7	NA	TRBV5-1	TRBD2	TGCGCCAGCGGGACTAGCGGAGTTTACGAGCAGTACTTC	CASGTSGVYEQYF
TRBJ2-7	NA	TRBV7-9	NA	TGTGCCAGCAGCCAGACTAGGGTCGGCCTCTACTACGAGCAGTACTTC	CASSQTRVGLYYEQYF
TRBJ2-1	once	TRBV19	TRBD2	TGTGCCAGTAGTATAGTGGGGGAGGTAGCGGGAGGGCCAGGGAATGAGCAGTTCTTC	CASSIVGEVAGGPGNEQFF
TRBJ2-1	few	TRBV11-1	TRBD1	TGTGCCAGCAGCTCGGGACAGCACAATGAGCAGTTCTTC	CASSSGQHNEQFF
TRBJ2-5	once	TRBV6-1	TRBD1	TGTGCCAGCAGTGGCGGGACAGGGGCCGATCAAGAGACCCAGTACTTC	CASSGGTGADQETQYF
TRBJ2-3	NA	TRBV5-1	TRBD2	TGCGCCAGCAGCGCCTCGGGAGGGTCGGCAGATACGCAGTATTTT	CASSASGGSADTQYF
TRBJ2-5	NA	TRBV9	NA	TGTGCCAGCAGCCCGATGGGGAGACAAGAGACCCAGTACTTC	CASSPMGRQETQYF
TRBJ2-1	NA	TRBV7-6	TRBD1	TGTGCCAGCAGCGCGACAGGGGGCTTAAATGAGCAGTTCTTC	CASSATGGLNEQFF
TRBJ2-7	NA	TRBV5-6	NA	TGTGCCAGCAAACGACAGGAGGACGAGCAGTACTTC	CASKRQEDEQYF
TRBJ2-7	NA	TRBV6-1	NA	TGTGCCAGCAGTGAATCAGGGGAGGGCGAGCAGTACTTC	CASSESGEGEQYF
TRBJ1-4	NA	TRBV6-6	NA	TGTGCCAGCAGTTCCAGGGTGGCTAATGAAAAACTGTTTTTT	CASSSRVANEKLFF
TRBJ2-2	NA	TRBV29-1	NA	TGCAGCGTTGAAATTTCGAACACCGGGGAGCTGTTTTTT	CSVEISNTGELFF
TRBJ2-1	NA	TRBV18	TRBD2	TGTGCCAGCTCACCAGCTAGCGGGAGCATCTATGAGCAGTTCTTC	CASSPASGSIYEQFF
TRBJ2-6	NA	TRBV4-1	NA	TGCGCCAGCAGCTTGGGGCACTCTGGGGCCAACGTCCTGACTTTC	CASSLGHSGANVLTF
TRBJ2-3	NA	TRBV7-7	TRBD2	TGTGCTAGCAGCCCTAGCGGGAGTGCAGATACGCAGTATTTT	CASSPSGSADTQYF
TRBJ2-7	few	TRBV5-1	TRBD2	TGCGCCAGCAGCCAGGGGGGACTAGCTTTATACGAGCAGTACTTC	CASSQGGLALYEQYF
TRBJ1-2	NA	TRBV11-2	NA	TGTGCCAGCAGCGCGTACTTTAACTATGGCTACACCTTC	CASSAYFNYGYTF
TRBJ1-4	NA	TRBV27	NA	TGTGCCAGCAGTGCGCAGGGTCTCGGTGAAAAACTGTTTTTT	CASSAQGLGEKLFF
TRBJ2-7	NA	TRBV19	TRBD2	TGTGCCAGTAGTCTAGCGGGAGGGACCTACGAGCAGTACTTC	CASSLAGGTYEQYF
TRBJ1-5	NA	TRBV5-1	TRBD1	TGCGCCAGCAGCTTGGTGGAAGGGGGCGCCGGACAGCCCCAGCATTTT	CASSLVEGGAGQPQHF
TRBJ1-5	once	TRBV5-1	NA	TGCGCCAGCAGTGCGGGCCTTTATAGCAATCAGCCCCAGCATTTT	CASSAGLYSNQPQHF
TRBJ2-5	NA	TRBV18	TRBD2	TGTGCCAGCTCACCCTCGGCTAGCGGGAGCATAGAGACCCAGTACTTC	CASSPSASGSIETQYF
TRBJ1-2	NA	TRBV6-5	NA	TGTGCCAGCAGTCTGGACGGAAACTATGGCTACACCTTC	CASSLDGNYGYTF
TRBJ1-3	NA	TRBV7-8	TRBD1	TGTGCCAGCAGCTTTCAGACAGGGGGCCGGAACACCATATATTTT	CASSFQTGGRNTIYF
TRBJ2-3	NA	TRBV19	NA	TGTGCCAGTAGTATGGGGCTCGCGGATACGCAGTATTTT	CASSMGLADTQYF
TRBJ1-1	once	TRBV11-2	NA	TGTGCCAGCAGCTTTTCCCTGGGGAACACTGAAGCTTTCTTT	CASSFSLGNTEAFF
TRBJ2-7	NA	TRBV5-5	NA	TGTGCCAGCAGCTTTCCGGGGAGTCCCTACGAGCAGTACTTC	CASSFPGSPYEQYF
TRBJ1-2	NA	TRBV5-1	NA	TGCGCCAGCAGCTTGGACAGCCCCATGGGGGGCTACACCTTC	CASSLDSPMGGYTF
TRBJ2-3	NA	TRBV5-1	TRBD2	TGCGCCAGCAGCAGAGGACTAGCGGGAGGGCCCAGCACAGATACGCAGTATTTT	CASSRGLAGGPSTDTQYF